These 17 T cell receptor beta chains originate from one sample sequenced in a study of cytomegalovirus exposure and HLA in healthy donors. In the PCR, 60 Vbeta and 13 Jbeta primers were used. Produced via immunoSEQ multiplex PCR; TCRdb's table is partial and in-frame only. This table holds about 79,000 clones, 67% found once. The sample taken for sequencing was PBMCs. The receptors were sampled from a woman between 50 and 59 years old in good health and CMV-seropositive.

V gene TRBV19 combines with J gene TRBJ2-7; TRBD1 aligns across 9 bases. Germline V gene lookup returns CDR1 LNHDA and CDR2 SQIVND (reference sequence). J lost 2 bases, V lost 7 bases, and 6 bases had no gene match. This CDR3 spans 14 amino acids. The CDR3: CASTPGTGPYEQYV. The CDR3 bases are TGTGCCAGTACGCCCGGGACAGGGCCCTACGAGCAGTACGTC.

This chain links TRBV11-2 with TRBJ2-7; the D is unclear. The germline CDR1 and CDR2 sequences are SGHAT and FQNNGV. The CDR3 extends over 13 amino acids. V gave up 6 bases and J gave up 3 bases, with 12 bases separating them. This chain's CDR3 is CASSFQTGYEQYF. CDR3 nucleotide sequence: TGTGCCAGCAGTTTCCAAACTGGCTACGAGCAGTACTTC.

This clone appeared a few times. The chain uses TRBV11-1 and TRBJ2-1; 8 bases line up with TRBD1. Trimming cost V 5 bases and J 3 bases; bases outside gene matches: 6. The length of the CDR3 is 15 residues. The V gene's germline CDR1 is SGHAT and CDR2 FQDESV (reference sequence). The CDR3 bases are TGTGCCAGCAGCCCCCAGGGGGCGCACTACAATGAGCAGTTCTTC. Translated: CASSPQGAHYNEQFF.

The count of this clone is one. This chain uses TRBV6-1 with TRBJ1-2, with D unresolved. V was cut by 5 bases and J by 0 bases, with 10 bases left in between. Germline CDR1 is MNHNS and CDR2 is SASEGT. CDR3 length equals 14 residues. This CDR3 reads CASSSSPTNYGYTF. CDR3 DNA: TGTGCCAGCAGTTCCTCCCCTACTAACTATGGCTACACCTTC.

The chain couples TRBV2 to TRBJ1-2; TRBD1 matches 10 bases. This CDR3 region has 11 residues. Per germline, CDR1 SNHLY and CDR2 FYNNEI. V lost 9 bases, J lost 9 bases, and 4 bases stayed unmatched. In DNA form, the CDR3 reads TGTGCCAGAGGGACAGGGGAAAGCTACACCTTC. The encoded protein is CARGTGESYTF.

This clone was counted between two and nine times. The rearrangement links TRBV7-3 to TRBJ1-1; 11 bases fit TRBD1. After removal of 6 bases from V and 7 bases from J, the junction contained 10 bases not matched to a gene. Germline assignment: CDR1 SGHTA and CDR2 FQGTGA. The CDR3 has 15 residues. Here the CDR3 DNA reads TGTGCCAGCAGTCCGAGGGGGACAGGGGGGGATGAAGCTTTCTTT. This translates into CASSPRGTGGDEAFF.

The CDR3 sequence is CASSGRSGGLHNEQFF. DNA of the CDR3: TGTGCCAGCAGCGGAAGAAGCGGGGGGTTGCACAATGAGCAGTTCTTC. V gene TRBV7-9 combines with J gene TRBJ2-1, with TRBD2 matching 9 bases. The CDR3 is made up of 16 amino acids. In germline, CDR1 is SEHNR, CDR2 FQNEAQ (reference sequence). The V segment lost 5 bases and the J segment 5 bases; nucleotides outside the gene matches: 10.

The CDR3 protein is CASSNTQGMNTEAFF. The CDR3 nucleotides are TGTGCCAGCTCAAACACGCAGGGGATGAACACTGAAGCTTTCTTT. The V call is TRBV18, the J call TRBJ1-1, with TRBD1 as a possible D gene (6 bases). This CDR3 is 15 amino acids long. Germline lookup yields CDR1 KGHSH and CDR2 LQKENI. V gave up 5 bases and J gave up 0 bases, with 13 bases separating them.

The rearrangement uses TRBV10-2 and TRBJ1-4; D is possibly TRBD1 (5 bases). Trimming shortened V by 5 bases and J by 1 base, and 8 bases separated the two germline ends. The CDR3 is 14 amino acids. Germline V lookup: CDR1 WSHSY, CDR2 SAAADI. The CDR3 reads CASSQGETNEKLFF. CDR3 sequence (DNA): TGCGCCAGCAGTCAGGGCGAAACTAATGAAAAACTGTTTTTT.

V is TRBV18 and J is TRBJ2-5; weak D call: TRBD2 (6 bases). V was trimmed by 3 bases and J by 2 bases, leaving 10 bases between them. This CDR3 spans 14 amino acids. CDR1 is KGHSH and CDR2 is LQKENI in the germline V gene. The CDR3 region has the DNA TGTGCCAGCTCACCCCGCCGGGAGCAAGAGACCCAGTACTTC. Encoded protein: CASSPRREQETQYF.

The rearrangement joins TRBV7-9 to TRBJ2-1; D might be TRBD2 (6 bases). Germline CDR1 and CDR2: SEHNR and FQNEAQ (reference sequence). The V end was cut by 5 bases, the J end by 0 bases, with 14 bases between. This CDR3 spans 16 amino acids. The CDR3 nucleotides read TGTGCCAGCAGCCCGCGGGACGGAAGCTCCTACAATGAGCAGTTCTTC. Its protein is CASSPRDGSSYNEQFF.

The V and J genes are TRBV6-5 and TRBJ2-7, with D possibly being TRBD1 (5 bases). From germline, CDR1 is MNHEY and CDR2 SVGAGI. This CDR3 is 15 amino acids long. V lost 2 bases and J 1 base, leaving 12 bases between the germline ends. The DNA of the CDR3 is TGTGCCAGCAGTTACCGATGGACACCTTCCTACGAGCAGTACTTC. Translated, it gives CASSYRWTPSYEQYF.

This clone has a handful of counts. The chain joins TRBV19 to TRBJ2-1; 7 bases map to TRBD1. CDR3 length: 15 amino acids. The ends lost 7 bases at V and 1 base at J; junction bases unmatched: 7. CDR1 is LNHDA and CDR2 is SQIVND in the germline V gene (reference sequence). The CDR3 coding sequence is TGTGCCAGTACCATTGACAGGGTGTCCTACAATGAGCAGTTCTTC. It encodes CASTIDRVSYNEQFF. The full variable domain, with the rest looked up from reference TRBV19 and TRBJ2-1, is DGGITQSPKYLFRKEGQNVTLSCEQNLNHDAMYWYRQDPGQGLRLIYYSQIVNDFQKGDIAEGYSVSREKKESFPLTVTSAQKNPTAFYLCASTIDRVSYNEQFFGPGTRLTVL.

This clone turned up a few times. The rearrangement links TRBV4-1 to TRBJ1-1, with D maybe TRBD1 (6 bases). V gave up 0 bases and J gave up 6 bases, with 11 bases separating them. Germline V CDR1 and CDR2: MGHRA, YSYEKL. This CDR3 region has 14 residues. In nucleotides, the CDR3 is TGCGCCAGCAGCCAAGAGATTGAGGGGGCTGAAGCTTTCTTT. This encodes CASSQEIEGAEAFF.

The CDR3 region has the DNA TGTGCCCGTCAGTCAGGGTCGCGTAATGAAAAACTGTTTTTT. Amino acid sequence: CARQSGSRNEKLFF. The J gene is TRBJ1-4, the V gene TRBV30; a weak D match, TRBD1 (5 bases). The CDR3 extends over 14 amino acids. CDR1 and CDR2 from the germline V gene are GTSNPN and SVGIG (reference sequence). V dropped 8 bases and J dropped 4 bases, with 17 bases sitting between them.

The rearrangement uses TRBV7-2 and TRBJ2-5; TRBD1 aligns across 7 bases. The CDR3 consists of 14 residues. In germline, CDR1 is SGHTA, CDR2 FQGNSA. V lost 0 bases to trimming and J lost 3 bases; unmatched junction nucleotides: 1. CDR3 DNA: TGTGCCAGCAGCTTAGCCGGGACAGAAGAGACCCAGTACTTC. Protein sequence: CASSLAGTEETQYF. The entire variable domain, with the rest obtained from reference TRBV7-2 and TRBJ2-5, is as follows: GAGVSQSPSNKVTEKGKDVELRCDPISGHTALYWYRQSLGQGLEFLIYFQGNSAPDKSGLPSDRFSAERTGGSVSTLTIQRTQQEDSAVYLCASSLAGTEETQYFGPGTRLLVL.

The CDR3, as DNA: TGCGCCAGCAGGCTTTCCGCAGGGTTTGCTAACTATGGCTACACCTTC. It yields the protein CASRLSAGFANYGYTF. The chain carries TRBV5-1 and TRBJ1-2; D perhaps matches TRBD1 (5 bases). Deletions cut 5 bases from V and 0 bases from J, with 17 bases between. The CDR3 is 16 residues long. Germline assignment: CDR1 SGHRS and CDR2 YFSETQ.